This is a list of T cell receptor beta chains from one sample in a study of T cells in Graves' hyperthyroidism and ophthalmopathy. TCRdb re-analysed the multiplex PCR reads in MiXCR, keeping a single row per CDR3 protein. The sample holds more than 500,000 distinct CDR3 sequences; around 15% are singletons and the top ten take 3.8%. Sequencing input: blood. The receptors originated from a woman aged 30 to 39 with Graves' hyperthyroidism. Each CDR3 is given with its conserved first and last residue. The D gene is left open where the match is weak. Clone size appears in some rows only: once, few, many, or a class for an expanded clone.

cdr3_aa: CASSPGGVGEEQFF
cdr3_nt: TGCGCCAGCAGCCCGGGGGGCGTGGGGGAAGAGCAGTTCTTC
v_call: TRBV5-1
clone_size: many
j_call: TRBJ2-1
d_call: NA

cdr3_aa: CASSPRGAFTEAFF
cdr3_nt: TGTGCCAGCAGTCCCAGGGGGGCGTTCACTGAAGCTTTCTTT
v_call: TRBV12-3/TRBV12-4
clone_size: many
j_call: TRBJ1-1
d_call: TRBD1

cdr3_aa: CASSLVTGTGSYEQYF
cdr3_nt: TGTGCCAGCAGTTTAGTCACCGGGACAGGGTCCTACGAGCAGTACTTC
v_call: TRBV27
clone_size: once
j_call: TRBJ2-7
d_call: TRBD1

cdr3_aa: CASSRISGDTQYF
cdr3_nt: TGTGCCAGCAGCCGCATCTCCGGGGATACGCAGTATTTT
v_call: TRBV7-3
clone_size: many
j_call: TRBJ2-3
d_call: NA

cdr3_aa: CASSDRRVGRSYEQYF
cdr3_nt: TGTGCCAGCAGCGACCGGCGAGTAGGAAGATCCTACGAGCAGTACTTC
v_call: TRBV7-2
clone_size: NA
j_call: TRBJ2-7
d_call: NA

cdr3_aa: CASRKQNTEAFF
cdr3_nt: TGTGCCAGCAGGAAACAGAACACTGAAGCTTTCTTT
v_call: TRBV6-1
clone_size: many
j_call: TRBJ1-1
d_call: NA

cdr3_aa: CASSIFRVDQPQHF
cdr3_nt: TGTGCCAGTAGTATATTCAGGGTGGATCAGCCCCAGCATTTT
v_call: TRBV19
clone_size: few
j_call: TRBJ1-5
d_call: NA

cdr3_aa: CASSFMDSKETQYF
cdr3_nt: TGTGCCAGCAGTTTCATGGACAGCAAAGAGACCCAGTACTTC
v_call: TRBV28
clone_size: many
j_call: TRBJ2-5
d_call: NA

cdr3_aa: CASKSGQGVKKLFF
cdr3_nt: TGTGCCAGCAAGTCGGGACAGGGGGTCAAAAAACTGTTTTTT
v_call: TRBV2
clone_size: NA
j_call: TRBJ1-4
d_call: TRBD1

cdr3_aa: CSALPTRASTQYF
cdr3_nt: TGCAGTGCTCTTCCGACTCGAGCGTCGACCCAGTACTTC
v_call: TRBV20-1
clone_size: NA
j_call: TRBJ2-5
d_call: NA

cdr3_aa: CASSLRTSGREQYF
cdr3_nt: TGTGCCAGCAGCTTGCGGACTAGCGGGAGAGAGCAGTACTTC
v_call: TRBV5-4
clone_size: many
j_call: TRBJ2-7
d_call: TRBD2

cdr3_aa: CASSSSGTGTEKLFF
cdr3_nt: TGTGCCAGCAGCTCGTCCGGGACAGGGACAGAAAAACTGTTTTTT
v_call: TRBV7-3
clone_size: NA
j_call: TRBJ1-4
d_call: TRBD1

cdr3_aa: CASSLAGLEGDTQYF
cdr3_nt: TGCGCCAGCAGCTTGGCCGGACTAGAGGGAGATACGCAGTATTTT
v_call: TRBV5-1
clone_size: many
j_call: TRBJ2-3
d_call: TRBD2

cdr3_aa: CASSLAGGAYEQFF
cdr3_nt: TGCGCCAGCAGCTTGGCGGGGGGGGCCTATGAGCAGTTCTTC
v_call: TRBV5-1
clone_size: few
j_call: TRBJ2-1
d_call: TRBD2

cdr3_aa: CSARPRGDGGTSGRVITDTQYF
cdr3_nt: TGCAGTGCTAGACCCCGAGGGGACGGCGGGACTAGCGGGAGAGTGATCACGGATACGCAGTATTTT
v_call: TRBV20-1
clone_size: NA
j_call: TRBJ2-3
d_call: TRBD2

cdr3_aa: CAIRAGGSEKLFF
cdr3_nt: TGTGCCATCAGGGCAGGGGGCAGCGAAAAACTGTTTTTT
v_call: TRBV10-3
clone_size: many
j_call: TRBJ1-4
d_call: TRBD1

cdr3_aa: CASSLGFGEQFF
cdr3_nt: TGTGCCAGCAGCTTGGGGTTTGGTGAGCAGTTCTTC
v_call: TRBV5-6
clone_size: many
j_call: TRBJ2-1
d_call: NA

cdr3_aa: CASSRRESYEQYF
cdr3_nt: TGTGCCAGCAGCCGTCGGGAATCCTACGAGCAGTACTTC
v_call: TRBV13
clone_size: many
j_call: TRBJ2-7
d_call: NA

cdr3_aa: CASSERGGETQYF
cdr3_nt: TGTGCCAGCAGTGAGAGGGGGGGGGAGACCCAGTACTTC
v_call: TRBV2
clone_size: NA
j_call: TRBJ2-5
d_call: NA

cdr3_aa: CASTPSGGADEQFF
cdr3_nt: TGTGCCAGCACACCCTCCGGAGGCGCGGATGAGCAGTTCTTC
v_call: TRBV28
clone_size: many
j_call: TRBJ2-1
d_call: NA

cdr3_aa: CASDQRRNSNQPQHF
cdr3_nt: TGTGCCAGCGATCAAAGACGGAATAGCAATCAGCCCCAGCATTTT
v_call: TRBV2
clone_size: many
j_call: TRBJ1-5
d_call: NA

cdr3_aa: CSVESGRGLRAFF
cdr3_nt: TGCAGCGTTGAGTCGGGCAGGGGGTTGAGGGCTTTCTTT
v_call: TRBV29-1
clone_size: few
j_call: TRBJ1-1
d_call: TRBD1

cdr3_aa: CASSPLAGEKLFF
cdr3_nt: TGTGCCAGCAGCCCCTTGGCGGGGGAAAAACTGTTTTTT
v_call: TRBV11-1
clone_size: few
j_call: TRBJ1-4
d_call: NA

cdr3_aa: CASSPQEVYEQYF
cdr3_nt: TGTGCCAGCAGTCCACAGGAGGTCTACGAGCAGTACTTC
v_call: TRBV27
clone_size: NA
j_call: TRBJ2-7
d_call: NA

cdr3_aa: CASSISRDRASEAFF
cdr3_nt: TGTGCCAGTAGTATTAGTCGGGACAGGGCCTCTGAAGCTTTCTTT
v_call: TRBV19
clone_size: NA
j_call: TRBJ1-1
d_call: TRBD1

cdr3_aa: CASSFWGNNSPLHF
cdr3_nt: TGTGCCAGCAGTTTTTGGGGGAATAATTCACCCCTCCACTTT
v_call: TRBV27
clone_size: many
j_call: TRBJ1-6
d_call: NA

cdr3_aa: CASSLRDSVSPLHF
cdr3_nt: TGTGCCAGCAGTTTACGGGACAGTGTTTCACCCCTCCACTTT
v_call: TRBV12-3/TRBV12-4
clone_size: many
j_call: TRBJ1-6
d_call: TRBD1

cdr3_aa: CSVGPPETQYF
cdr3_nt: TGCAGCGTTGGACCGCCCGAGACCCAGTACTTC
v_call: TRBV29-1
clone_size: NA
j_call: TRBJ2-5
d_call: NA

cdr3_aa: CASSDGQGLVNGYTF
cdr3_nt: TGTGCCAGCAGTGACGGACAGGGATTAGTGAATGGCTACACCTTC
v_call: TRBV2
clone_size: NA
j_call: TRBJ1-2
d_call: TRBD1

cdr3_aa: CVAAGSYEQYF
cdr3_nt: TGTGTAGCGGCCGGTTCCTACGAGCAGTACTTC
v_call: TRBV28
clone_size: NA
j_call: TRBJ2-7
d_call: NA

cdr3_aa: CASSSGLAGGYLYQETQYF
cdr3_nt: TGTGCCAGCAGCTCAGGACTAGCGGGAGGTTATTTGTACCAAGAGACCCAGTACTTC
v_call: TRBV11-1
clone_size: NA
j_call: TRBJ2-5
d_call: TRBD2